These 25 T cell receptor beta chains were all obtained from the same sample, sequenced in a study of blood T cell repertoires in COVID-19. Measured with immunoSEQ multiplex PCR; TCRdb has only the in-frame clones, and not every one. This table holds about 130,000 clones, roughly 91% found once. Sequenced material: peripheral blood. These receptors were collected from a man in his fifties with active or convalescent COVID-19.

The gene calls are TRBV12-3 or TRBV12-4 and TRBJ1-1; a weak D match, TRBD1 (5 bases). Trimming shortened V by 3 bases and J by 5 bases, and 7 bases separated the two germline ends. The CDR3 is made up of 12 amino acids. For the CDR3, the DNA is TGTGCCAGCAGTTTCGGGGGAACTGAAGCTTTCTTT. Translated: CASSFGGTEAFF.

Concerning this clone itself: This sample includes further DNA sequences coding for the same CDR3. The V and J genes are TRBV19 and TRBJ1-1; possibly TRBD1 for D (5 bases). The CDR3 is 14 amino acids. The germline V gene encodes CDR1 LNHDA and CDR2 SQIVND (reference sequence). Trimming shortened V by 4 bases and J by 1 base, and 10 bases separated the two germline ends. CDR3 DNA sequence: TGTGCCAGTAGTACTAGGCAGGGGAACACTGAAGCTTTCTTT. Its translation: CASSTRQGNTEAFF. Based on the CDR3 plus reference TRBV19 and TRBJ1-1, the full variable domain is DGGITQSPKYLFRKEGQNVTLSCEQNLNHDAMYWYRQDPGQGLRLIYYSQIVNDFQKGDIAEGYSVSREKKESFPLTVTSAQKNPTAFYLCASSTRQGNTEAFFGQGTRLTVV.

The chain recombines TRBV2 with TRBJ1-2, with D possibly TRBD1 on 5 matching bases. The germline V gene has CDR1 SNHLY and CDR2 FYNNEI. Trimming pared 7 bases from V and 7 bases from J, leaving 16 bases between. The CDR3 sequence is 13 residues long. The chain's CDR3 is CASTFQGGSGYTF. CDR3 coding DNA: TGTGCCAGCACGTTCCAGGGTGGAAGTGGCTACACCTTC.

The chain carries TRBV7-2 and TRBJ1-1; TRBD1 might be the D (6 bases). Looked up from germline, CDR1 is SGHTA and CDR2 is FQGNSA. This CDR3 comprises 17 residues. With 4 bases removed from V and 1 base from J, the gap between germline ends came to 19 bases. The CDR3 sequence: CASSSYFGGLRNTEAFF. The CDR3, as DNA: TGTGCCAGCAGCTCTTACTTCGGGGGGCTGAGGAACACTGAAGCTTTCTTT. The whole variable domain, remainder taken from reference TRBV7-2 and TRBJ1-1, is GAGVSQSPSNKVTEKGKDVELRCDPISGHTALYWYRQSLGQGLEFLIYFQGNSAPDKSGLPSDRFSAERTGGSVSTLTIQRTQQEDSAVYLCASSSYFGGLRNTEAFFGQGTRLTVV.

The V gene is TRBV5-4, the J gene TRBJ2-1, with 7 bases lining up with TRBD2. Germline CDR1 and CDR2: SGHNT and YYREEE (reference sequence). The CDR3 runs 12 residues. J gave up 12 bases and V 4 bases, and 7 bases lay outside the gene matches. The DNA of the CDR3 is TGTGCCAGCAGCCTAGCGGTGCCACCGCAGTTCTTC. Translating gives CASSLAVPPQFF. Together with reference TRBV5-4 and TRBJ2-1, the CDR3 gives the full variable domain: ETGVTQSPTHLIKTRGQQVTLRCSSQSGHNTVSWYQQALGQGPQFIFQYYREEENGRGNFPPRFSGLQFPNYSSELNVNALELDDSALYLCASSLAVPPQFFGPGTRLTVL.

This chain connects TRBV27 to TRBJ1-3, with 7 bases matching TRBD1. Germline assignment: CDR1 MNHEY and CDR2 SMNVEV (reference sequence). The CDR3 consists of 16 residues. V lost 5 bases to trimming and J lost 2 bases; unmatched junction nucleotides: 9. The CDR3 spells CASSPRQGGPGNTIYF. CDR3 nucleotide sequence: TGTGCCAGCAGTCCAAGACAGGGAGGCCCTGGAAACACCATATATTTT.

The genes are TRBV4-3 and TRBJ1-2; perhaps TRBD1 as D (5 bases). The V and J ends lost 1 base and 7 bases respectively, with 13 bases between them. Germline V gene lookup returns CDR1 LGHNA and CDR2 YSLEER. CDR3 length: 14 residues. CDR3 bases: TGCGCCAGCAGCCAAGTGGGAGGGGTGGGTGGCTACACCTTC. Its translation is CASSQVGGVGGYTF.

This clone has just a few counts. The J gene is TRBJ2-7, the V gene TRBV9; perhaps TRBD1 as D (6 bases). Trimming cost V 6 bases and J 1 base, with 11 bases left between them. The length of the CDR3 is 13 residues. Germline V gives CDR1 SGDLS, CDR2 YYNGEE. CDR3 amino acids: CASIPGHSYEQYF. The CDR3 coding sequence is TGTGCCAGCATCCCGGGACATTCCTACGAGCAGTACTTC.

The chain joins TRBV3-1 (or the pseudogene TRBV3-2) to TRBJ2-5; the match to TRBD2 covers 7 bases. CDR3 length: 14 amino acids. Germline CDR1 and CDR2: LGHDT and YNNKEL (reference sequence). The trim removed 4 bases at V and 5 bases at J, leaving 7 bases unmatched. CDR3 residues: CASSLGAGDETQYF. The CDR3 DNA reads TGTGCCAGCAGCCTAGGGGCGGGAGACGAGACCCAGTACTTC.

In DNA form, the CDR3 reads TGCGCCAGCAGCTCTCGGACAGGGGAGGGGTCCACTGAAGCTTTCTTT. This gives the protein CASSSRTGEGSTEAFF. The chain has TRBV5-1 and TRBJ1-1; 9 bases are shared with TRBD1. CDR3 length: 16 residues. The V gene's germline CDR1 is SGHRS and CDR2 YFSETQ. The junction had 10 bases not matched to a gene; V was cut back by 3 bases and J by 4 bases.

CDR3: CASSYPSPGGETQYF. The CDR3 coding sequence is TGTGCCAGCAGTTACCCGAGTCCAGGGGGGGAGACCCAGTACTTC. This chain uses TRBV6-6 with TRBJ2-5; a weak D match, TRBD1 (7 bases). The V end lost 2 bases, the J end lost 5 bases, and 15 bases lay between the germline ends. CDR3 size: 15 residues. From germline, CDR1 is MNHNY and CDR2 SVGAGI (reference sequence).

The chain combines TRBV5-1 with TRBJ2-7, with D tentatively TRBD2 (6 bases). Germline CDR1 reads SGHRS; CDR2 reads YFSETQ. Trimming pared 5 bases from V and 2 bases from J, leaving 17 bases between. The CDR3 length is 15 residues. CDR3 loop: CASRSPLGGTYEQYF. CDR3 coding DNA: TGCGCCAGCAGGTCCCCTTTGGGGGGTACCTACGAGCAGTACTTC.

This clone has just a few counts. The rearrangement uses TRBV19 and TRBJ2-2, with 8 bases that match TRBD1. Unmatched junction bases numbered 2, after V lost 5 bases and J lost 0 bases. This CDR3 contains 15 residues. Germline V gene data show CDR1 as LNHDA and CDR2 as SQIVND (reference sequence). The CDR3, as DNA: TGTGCCAGTAGTCCGACAGGGGCGAACACCGGGGAGCTGTTTTTT. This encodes CASSPTGANTGELFF.

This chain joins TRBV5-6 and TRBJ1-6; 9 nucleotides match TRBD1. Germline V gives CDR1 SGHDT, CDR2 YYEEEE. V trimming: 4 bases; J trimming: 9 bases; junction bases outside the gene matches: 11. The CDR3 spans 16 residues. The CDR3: CASSEGTGQWGSPLHF. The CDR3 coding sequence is TGTGCCAGCAGCGAAGGGACAGGGCAATGGGGTTCACCCCTCCACTTT.

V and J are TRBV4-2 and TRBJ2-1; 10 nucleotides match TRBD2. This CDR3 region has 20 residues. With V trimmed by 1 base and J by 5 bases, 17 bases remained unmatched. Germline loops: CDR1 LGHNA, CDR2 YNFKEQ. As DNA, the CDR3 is TGTGCCAGCAGCCAAGGTGCTTCCCTAGCGGGAGCCAAGTCCGACAATGAGCAGTTCTTC. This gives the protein CASSQGASLAGAKSDNEQFF.

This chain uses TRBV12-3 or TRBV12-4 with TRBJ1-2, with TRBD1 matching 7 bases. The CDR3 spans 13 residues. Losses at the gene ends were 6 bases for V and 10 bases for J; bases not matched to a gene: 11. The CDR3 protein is CASSPRTGSPYTF. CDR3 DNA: TGTGCCAGCAGCCCTCGGACAGGCTCCCCCTACACCTTC.

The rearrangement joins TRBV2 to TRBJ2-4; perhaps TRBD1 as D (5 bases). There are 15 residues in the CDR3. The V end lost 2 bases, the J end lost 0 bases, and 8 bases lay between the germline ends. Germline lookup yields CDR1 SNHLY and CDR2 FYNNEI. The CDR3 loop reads CASSERGKAKNIQYF. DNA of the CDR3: TGTGCCAGCAGTGAAAGGGGCAAAGCCAAAAACATTCAGTACTTC.

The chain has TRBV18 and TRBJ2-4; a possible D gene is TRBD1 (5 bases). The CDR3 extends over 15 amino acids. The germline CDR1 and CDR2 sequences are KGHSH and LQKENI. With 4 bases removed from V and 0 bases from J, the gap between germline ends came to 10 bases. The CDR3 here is CASSQGAPAKNIQYF. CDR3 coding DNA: TGTGCCAGCTCACAAGGGGCCCCAGCCAAAAACATTCAGTACTTC. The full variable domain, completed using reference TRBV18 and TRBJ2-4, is NAGVMQNPRHLVRRRGQEARLRCSPMKGHSHVYWYRQLPEEGLKFMVYLQKENIIDESGMPKERFSAEFPKEGPSILRIQQVVRGDSAAYFCASSQGAPAKNIQYFGAGTRLSVL.

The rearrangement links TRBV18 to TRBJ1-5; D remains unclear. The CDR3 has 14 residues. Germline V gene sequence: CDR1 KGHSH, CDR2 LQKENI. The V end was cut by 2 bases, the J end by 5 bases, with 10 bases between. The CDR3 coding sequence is TGTGCCAGCTCACCATCCGGTCTGGATCAGCCCCAGCATTTT. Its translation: CASSPSGLDQPQHF.

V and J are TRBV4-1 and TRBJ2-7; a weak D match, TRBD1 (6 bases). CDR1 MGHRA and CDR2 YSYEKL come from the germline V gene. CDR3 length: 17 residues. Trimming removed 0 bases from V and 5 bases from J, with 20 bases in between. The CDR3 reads CASSQDRSGVGDNEQYF. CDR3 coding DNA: TGCGCCAGCAGCCAAGATCGGAGTGGCGTGGGGGACAACGAGCAGTACTTC.

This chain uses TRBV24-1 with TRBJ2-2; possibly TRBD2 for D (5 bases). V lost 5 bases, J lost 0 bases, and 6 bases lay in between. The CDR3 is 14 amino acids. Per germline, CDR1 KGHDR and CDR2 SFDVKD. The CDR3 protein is CATSALANTGELFF. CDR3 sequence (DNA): TGTGCCACCAGTGCACTAGCGAACACCGGGGAGCTGTTTTTT.

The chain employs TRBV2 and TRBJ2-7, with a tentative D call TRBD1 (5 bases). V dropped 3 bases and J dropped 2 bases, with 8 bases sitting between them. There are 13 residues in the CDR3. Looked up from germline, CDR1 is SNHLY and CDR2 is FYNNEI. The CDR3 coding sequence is TGTGCCAGCAGTGAGGGGCGGACCTACGAGCAGTACTTC. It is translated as CASSEGRTYEQYF.

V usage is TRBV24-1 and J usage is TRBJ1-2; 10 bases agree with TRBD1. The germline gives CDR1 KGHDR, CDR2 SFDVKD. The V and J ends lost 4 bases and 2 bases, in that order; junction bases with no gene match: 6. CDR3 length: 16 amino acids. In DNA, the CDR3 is TGTGCCACCAGTGACTGGACAGGGGGTCAAAACTATGGCTACACCTTC. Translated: CATSDWTGGQNYGYTF.

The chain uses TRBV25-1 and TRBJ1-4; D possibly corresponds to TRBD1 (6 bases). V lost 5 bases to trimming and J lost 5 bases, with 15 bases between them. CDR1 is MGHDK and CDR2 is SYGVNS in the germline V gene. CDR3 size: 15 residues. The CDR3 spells CASSTQGKRNEKLFF. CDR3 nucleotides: TGTGCCAGCAGTACTCAGGGGAAACGAAATGAAAAACTGTTTTTT.

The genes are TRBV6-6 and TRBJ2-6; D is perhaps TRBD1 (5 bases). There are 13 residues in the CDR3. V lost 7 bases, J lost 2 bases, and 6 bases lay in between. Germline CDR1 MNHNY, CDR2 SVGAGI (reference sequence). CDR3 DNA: TGTGCCAGCAAAGGGGCTGGGGCCAACGTCCTGACTTTC. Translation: CASKGAGANVLTF.